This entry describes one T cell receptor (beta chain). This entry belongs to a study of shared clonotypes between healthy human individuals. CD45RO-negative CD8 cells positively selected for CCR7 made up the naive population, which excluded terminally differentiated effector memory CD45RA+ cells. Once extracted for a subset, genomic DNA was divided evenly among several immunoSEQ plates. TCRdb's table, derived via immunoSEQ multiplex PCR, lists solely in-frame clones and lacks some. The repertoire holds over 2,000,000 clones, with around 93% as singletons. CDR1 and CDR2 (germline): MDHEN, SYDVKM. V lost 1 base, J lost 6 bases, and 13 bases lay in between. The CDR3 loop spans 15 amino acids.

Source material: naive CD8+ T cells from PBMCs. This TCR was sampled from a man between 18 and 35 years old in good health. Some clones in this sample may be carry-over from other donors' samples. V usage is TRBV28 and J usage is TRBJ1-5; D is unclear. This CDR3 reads CASSLLVTAVQPQHF. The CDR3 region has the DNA TGTGCCAGCAGTTTATTGGTAACCGCAGTTCAGCCCCAGCATTTT.